This TCR beta chain was sequenced in a study of T cell repertoires in aging, cancer and after chemotherapy (dated by TCRdb to between 2018 and 2021). Concerning the study at large: Donors were distributed across six age groups ranging from 30 or younger to 70 or older, with at least three individuals included per group. To look at immunoaging and at how T cells reconstitute after chemotherapy, the study profiled TCR beta repertoires in peripheral blood from both healthy donors and cancer patients. In the hematological group, the paired samples taken before and after chemotherapy came from chronic lymphocytic leukemia patients given fludarabine- or bendamustine-based regimens. Alongside around 98 healthy donors serving as a reference group, the cohort included some 210 cancer patients, of whom about 94 had hematological cancers and about 130 had solid cancers. The full dataset contained 7 million to 9.5 million TCR reads.

The table lists this clonotype with a few counts. Its target antigen remains unknown. The sample holds no much larger clone one base away, and base qualities are not on file. As encoded in the germline V gene (reference sequence), CDR1 is GTSNPN while CDR2 is SVGIG. Ends trimmed: V by 2 bases, J by 4 bases; bases unmatched to a gene: 9. From cysteine to phenylalanine, the CDR3 is 18 amino acids long. Left in the record is the CDR3 DNA by itself, 54 bases read in frame from the first base. On the study overall, not on this receptor specifically: Compared with age-matched healthy donors, untreated patients with hematological or solid cancers had significantly lower TCR diversity and higher clonality in blood. According to the authors, the repertoire data do not permit conclusions about immunological memory after chemotherapy. Hematological cancer patients had lymphoid organ infiltration, which may itself impair thymic emigration or peripheral T cell expansion. In healthy donors, the drop in TCR diversity with age came mainly from a loss of richness, whereas in cancer patients a loss of evenness also played a part. In both cancer cohorts, median generation probability rose over the chemotherapy interval, which suggests that the repertoire was reconstituted through rebound thymic output.

Multiplex touch-down PCR with a mixed TRB-A/B primer pool was used to amplify rearranged TRB sequences covering the V, D and J segments. Illumina adapters and sample indices were attached to the amplicons in two consecutive PCR reactions using Phusion HS II polymerase. Amplicons were gel-purified with the NucleoSpin Gel and PCR Clean-up kit, then checked with Qubit and an Agilent 2100 Bioanalyzer. Sequencing of the libraries was done on an Illumina MiSeq with paired-end, single-indexed 600-cycle runs. Processing in the source paper ran as follows. MiXCR versions 2.12 and 3.0.5 were used to process TRB sequences. Each unique CDR3 nucleotide sequence was counted as one clone, and only productive sequences with at least two reads were retained. The repertoire metrics were Shannon diversity, evenness, clonality (defined as one minus evenness), and alpha-parameterized diversity profiles covering alpha 0 to 5. Generation probabilities of clones in paired pre- and post-chemotherapy samples were computed with the IGoR algorithm. The raw public reads went through TCRdb reprocessing: fastp at Q25, MiXCR clone calling, in-frame beta chains kept. Entries are consolidated by CDR3 protein sequence, retaining the most common genes and DNA. The authors' filters were not applied to this entry. The table for this sample lists 5,000 or so distinct CDR3 sequences; around 35% of them were counted only once. The ten largest account for about 49% of the sample.

TCR beta rearrangements were amplified from genomic DNA extracted from peripheral blood rather than from sorted cells or RNA. Sequences were obtained from blood. The sequence links TRBV30 to TRBJ2-3; 16 bases in between match TRBD2. The TCR comes from a human donor with a blood cancer. The nucleotides are TGTGCCTGGAGTTCACCGGGACTAGCGGGGGGGCCATCAGATACGCAGTATTTT. Its product reads: CAWSSPGLAGGPSDTQYF.